This paragraph covers one T cell receptor (beta chain) sequence. An amount of RNA that ranged from roughly 0.45 to 1 ug was reverse transcribed with random hexamers. The CDR3 of TCR beta was amplified by immunoSEQ multiplex PCR across 54 Vbeta and 13 Jbeta. Each CDR3 protein is one row after TCRdb ran MiXCR on the immunoSEQ multiplex PCR reads. The table lists 330,000 or so distinct CDR3 sequences, around 89% of them singletons. CD8+ and CD4+ blood T cells underwent TCR beta sequencing. TEMRA cells were FACS-enriched and CD8+ and CD4+ T cells negatively isolated. These data belong to a study of CD8 T cells in Susac syndrome. This CDR3 region has 16 residues. Germline V gene lookup returns CDR1 MDHEN and CDR2 SYDVKM. Trimming took off 5 bases at V and 0 bases at J, with 16 bases between the two ends.

The J gene is TRBJ1-2, the V gene TRBV28; D possibly corresponds to TRBD1 (5 bases). This TCR came from a human donor with multiple sclerosis. The sequenced sample was CD8+ T cells from PBMCs. The CDR3 loop is CASSTIRDQPNYGYTF. Written as DNA, the CDR3 is TGTGCCAGCAGTACAATCCGGGACCAGCCTAACTATGGCTACACCTTC.